Following are 13 T cell receptor beta chains from one sample sequenced in a study of shared clonotypes between healthy human individuals. Using immunoSEQ multiplex PCR, the repertoire was profiled, and TCRdb retains in-frame clones only, with some absent. The table has fewer than 1.8 million clones, approximately 98.5% seen once. The sample was naive CD4+ T cells sorted from blood. Noted subset: CD45RA+ positively selected. The receptors were gathered from a man aged 30-40 years in good health.

CDR3 bases: TGTGCCAGCAGTGACTACAGGGGAGGCGGGGAGCTGTTTTTT. It codes for CASSDYRGGGELFF. The chain carries TRBV6-1 and TRBJ2-2; D might be TRBD1 (7 bases). Trimming pared 3 bases from V and 7 bases from J, leaving 12 bases between. Germline CDR1 and CDR2: MNHNS and SASEGT. The CDR3 sequence is 14 residues long.

The count of this clone is one. The V gene is TRBV6-6, the J gene TRBJ2-1; D gene ambiguous. With 7 bases removed from V and 5 bases from J, the gap between germline ends came to 15 bases. The germline V gene encodes CDR1 MNHNY and CDR2 SVGAGI (reference sequence). This CDR3 has 14 residues. CDR3 DNA sequence: TGTGCCAGCACCGACCCCCGTCTTCACAATGAGCAGTTCTTC. Its translation: CASTDPRLHNEQFF.

V gene TRBV5-1 combines with J gene TRBJ2-3; D perhaps matches TRBD2 (5 bases). Per germline, CDR1 SGHRS and CDR2 YFSETQ. CDR3 length: 16 residues. The V gene lost 2 bases and the J gene lost 3 bases, with 16 bases spanning the gap. The CDR3 spells CASSFKGAPGTDTQYF. The CDR3 nucleotides are TGCGCCAGCAGCTTTAAGGGCGCCCCGGGGACAGATACGCAGTATTTT.

This chain joins TRBV5-1 and TRBJ2-1; D might be TRBD1 or TRBD2, each matching 5 bases. Trimming removed 4 bases from V and 10 bases from J, with 18 bases in between. The CDR3 totals 14 residues. Germline CDR1 and CDR2: SGHRS and YFSETQ. The CDR3 spells CASSANPGPSEQFF. In DNA, the CDR3 is TGCGCCAGCAGCGCAAACCCGGGACCCAGCGAGCAGTTCTTC.

This chain uses TRBV6-5 with TRBJ2-7, with D unclear. Trimming took off 6 bases at V and 5 bases at J, with 17 bases between the two ends. The CDR3 loop spans 14 amino acids. Germline loops: CDR1 MNHEY, CDR2 SVGAGI. The CDR3 sequence is CASSPVTWRHEQYF. The CDR3 DNA follows: TGTGCCAGCAGCCCAGTAACTTGGCGTCACGAGCAGTACTTC.

Regarding this clone: One end of the junction does not line up with germline, which may come from a read error. The gene calls are TRBV10-2 and TRBJ2-2, with 7 nucleotides matching TRBD2. Germline-derived CDR1 and CDR2 are WSHSY and SAAADI. This CDR3 is 18 amino acids long. CDR3 coding DNA: TGCGCCAGCAGTGTATTCAGACCAGGCGGGAGCAACAGCGGGGAGCTGTTTTTT. Encoded protein: CASSVFRPGGSNSGELFF.

J is TRBJ2-2 and V is TRBV28; D is unclear. Germline V gene sequence: CDR1 MDHEN, CDR2 SYDVKM. V dropped 7 bases and J dropped 7 bases, with 10 bases sitting between them. This CDR3 has 12 amino acids. CDR3 protein: CASNPEGGELFF. CDR3 DNA sequence: TGTGCCAGCAACCCGGAAGGCGGGGAGCTGTTTTTT.

This clone was recorded once. This rearrangement joins TRBV4-1 to TRBJ2-3, with 10 bases fitting TRBD2. Unmatched junction bases numbered 17, after V lost 3 bases and J lost 8 bases. CDR1 is MGHRA, CDR2 YSYEKL, per germline. The CDR3 covers 18 residues. CDR3 bases: TGCGCCAGCAGCCACTCAAGAAGTTCCCTAGCGGGAGAGGGTACGCAGTATTTT. Translation gives CASSHSRSSLAGEGTQYF.

The chain employs TRBV5-1 and TRBJ1-2; no clear D. The V end was cut by 0 bases, the J end by 0 bases, with 15 bases between. Per germline, CDR1 SGHRS and CDR2 YFSETQ. This CDR3 is built from 17 residues. CDR3 DNA: TGCGCCAGCAGCTTGGATGGGCTCGGGCCTTCTAACTATGGCTACACCTTC. It specifies CASSLDGLGPSNYGYTF.

The J gene is TRBJ2-5, the V gene TRBV5-5; 15 nucleotides align to TRBD2. Trimming cost V 2 bases and J 5 bases; bases outside gene matches: 7. Germline lookup yields CDR1 SGHKS and CDR2 YYEKEE (reference sequence). The CDR3 is 17 residues long. CDR3 region: CASSLPGLAGGGETQYF. CDR3 bases: TGTGCCAGCAGCTTACCCGGACTAGCGGGAGGGGGGGAGACCCAGTACTTC.

This chain joins TRBV9 and TRBJ2-7; 7 bases are shared with TRBD2. There are 15 residues in the CDR3. CDR1 and CDR2 (germline): SGDLS, YYNGEE. The J segment lost 4 bases and the V segment lost 3 bases, leaving 10 bases of the junction unmatched. The CDR3 sequence is CASSALAGRRYEQYF. The CDR3 nucleotides read TGTGCCAGCAGCGCTTTAGCGGGCCGCCGGTACGAGCAGTACTTC.

The V and J genes are TRBV7-9 and TRBJ1-1; D might be TRBD1 (6 bases). Trimming pared 1 base from V and 4 bases from J, leaving 16 bases between. Germline CDR1 is SEHNR and CDR2 is FQNEAQ (reference sequence). The CDR3 is 16 residues long. This chain's CDR3 is CASSLDPGQGGTEAFF. As DNA, the CDR3 is TGTGCCAGCAGCTTAGACCCGGGACAAGGGGGCACTGAAGCTTTCTTT.

This clone appeared a few times. The chain couples TRBV20-1 to TRBJ1-5; no definite D call. This CDR3 region has 10 residues. Trimming shortened V by 6 bases and J by 7 bases, and 7 bases separated the two germline ends. Germline CDR1 reads DFQATT; CDR2 reads SNEGSKA (reference sequence). The CDR3 reads CSALRQPQHF. DNA for the CDR3: TGCAGTGCCCTAAGGCAGCCCCAGCATTTT.